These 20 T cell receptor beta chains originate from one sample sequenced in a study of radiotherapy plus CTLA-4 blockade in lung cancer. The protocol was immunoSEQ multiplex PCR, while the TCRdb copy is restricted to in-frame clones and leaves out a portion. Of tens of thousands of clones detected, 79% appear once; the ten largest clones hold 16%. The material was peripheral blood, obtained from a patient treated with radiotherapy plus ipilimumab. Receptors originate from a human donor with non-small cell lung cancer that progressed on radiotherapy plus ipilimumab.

CDR3 nucleotide sequence: TGTGCCAGCAGCTACAACGGTCTAGCAAATGAGCAGTTCTTC. It yields the protein CASSYNGLANEQFF. The V gene is TRBV11-2, the J gene TRBJ2-1; D possibly corresponds to TRBD2 (5 bases). The CDR3 totals 14 residues. V shed 4 bases and J shed 7 bases, with 14 bases lying between them. From germline, CDR1 is SGHAT and CDR2 FQNNGV.

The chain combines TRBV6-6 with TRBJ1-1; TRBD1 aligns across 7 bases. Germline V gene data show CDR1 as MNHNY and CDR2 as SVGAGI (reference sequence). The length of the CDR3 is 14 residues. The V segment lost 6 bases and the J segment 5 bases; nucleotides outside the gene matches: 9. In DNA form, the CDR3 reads TGTGCCAGCAGATATACAGGGGCAGGGACTGAAGCTTTCTTT. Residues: CASRYTGAGTEAFF.

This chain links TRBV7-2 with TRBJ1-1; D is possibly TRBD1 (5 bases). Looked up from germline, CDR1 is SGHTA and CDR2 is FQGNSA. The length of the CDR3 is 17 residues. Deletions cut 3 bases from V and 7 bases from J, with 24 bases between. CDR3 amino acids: CASSFPKGRSQVDEAFF. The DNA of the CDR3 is TGTGCCAGCAGCTTTCCTAAGGGGCGGTCCCAGGTGGATGAAGCTTTCTTT.

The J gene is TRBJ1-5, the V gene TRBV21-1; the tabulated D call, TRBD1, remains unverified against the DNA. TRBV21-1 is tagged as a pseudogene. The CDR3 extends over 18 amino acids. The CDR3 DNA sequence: TGTGCCAGCAACCCGGGACAGGGGAAACAATTTAGCAATCAGCCCCAGCATTTT. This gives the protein CASNPGQGKQFSNQPQHF.

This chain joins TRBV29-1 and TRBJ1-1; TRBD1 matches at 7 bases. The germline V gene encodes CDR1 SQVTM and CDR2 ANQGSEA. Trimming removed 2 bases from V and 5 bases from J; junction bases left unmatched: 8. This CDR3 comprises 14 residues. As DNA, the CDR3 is TGCAGCGTTGAACCAGGACAGGTAGGGACTGAAGCTTTCTTT. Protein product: CSVEPGQVGTEAFF.

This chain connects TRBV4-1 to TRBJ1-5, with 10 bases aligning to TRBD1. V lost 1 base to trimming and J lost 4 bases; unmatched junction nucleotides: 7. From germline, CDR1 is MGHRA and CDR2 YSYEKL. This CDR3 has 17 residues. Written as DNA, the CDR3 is TGCGCCAGCAGCCAAGTTGGCTGGACAGGGGGTAATCAGCCCCAGCATTTT. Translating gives CASSQVGWTGGNQPQHF.

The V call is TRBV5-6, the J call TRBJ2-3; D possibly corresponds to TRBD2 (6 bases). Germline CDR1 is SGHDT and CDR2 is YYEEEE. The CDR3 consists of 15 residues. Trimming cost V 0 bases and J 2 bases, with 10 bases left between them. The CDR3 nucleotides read TGTGCCAGCAGCTTGGGGGAGGTCGACACAGATACGCAGTATTTT. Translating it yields CASSLGEVDTDTQYF.

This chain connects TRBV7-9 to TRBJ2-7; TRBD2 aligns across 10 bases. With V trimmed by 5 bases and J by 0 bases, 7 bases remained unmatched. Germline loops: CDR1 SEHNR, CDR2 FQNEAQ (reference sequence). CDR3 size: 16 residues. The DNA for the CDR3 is TGTGCCAGCAGCCAAGGGCCTAGCGGGAGCTCCTACGAGCAGTACTTC. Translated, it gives CASSQGPSGSSYEQYF. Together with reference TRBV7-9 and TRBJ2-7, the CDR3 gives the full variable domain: DTGVSQNPRHKITKRGQNVTFRCDPISEHNRLYWYRQTLGQGPEFLTYFQNEAQLEKSRLLSDRFSAERPKGSFSTLEIQRTEQGDSAMYLCASSQGPSGSSYEQYFGPGTRLTVT.

The CDR3 reads CASSERLEGQGTSNQPQHF. The CDR3 DNA reads as TGTGCCAGCAGTGAAAGATTAGAGGGCCAAGGGACGAGCAATCAGCCCCAGCATTTT. The chain has TRBV2 and TRBJ1-5; TRBD1 is a possible D gene (5 bases). Between the trimmed V and J ends, which lost 2 bases and 1 base, there was a span of 21 bases. CDR1 is SNHLY, CDR2 FYNNEI, per germline. The CDR3 extends over 19 amino acids.

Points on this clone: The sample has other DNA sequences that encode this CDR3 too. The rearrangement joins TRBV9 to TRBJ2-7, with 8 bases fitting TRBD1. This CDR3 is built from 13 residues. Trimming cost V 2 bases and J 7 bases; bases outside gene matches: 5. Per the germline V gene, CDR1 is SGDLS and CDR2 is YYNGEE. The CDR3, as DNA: TGTGCCAGCAGCGTGCAGGGGGCGGGGGAGCAGTACTTC. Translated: CASSVQGAGEQYF.

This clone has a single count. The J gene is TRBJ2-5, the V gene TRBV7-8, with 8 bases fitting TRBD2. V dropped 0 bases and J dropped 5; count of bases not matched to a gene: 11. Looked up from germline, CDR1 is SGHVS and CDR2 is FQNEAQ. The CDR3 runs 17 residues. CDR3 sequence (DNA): TGTGCCAGCAGCTTAGCTCGAGCGGGGGCCAGGGGTGAGACCCAGTACTTC. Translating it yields CASSLARAGARGETQYF. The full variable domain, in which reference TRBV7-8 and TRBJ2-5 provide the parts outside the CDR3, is GAGVSQSPRYKVAKRGQDVALRCDPISGHVSLFWYQQALGQGPEFLTYFQNEAQLDKSGLPSDRFFAERPEGSVSTLKIQRTQQEDSAVYLCASSLARAGARGETQYFGPGTRLLVL.

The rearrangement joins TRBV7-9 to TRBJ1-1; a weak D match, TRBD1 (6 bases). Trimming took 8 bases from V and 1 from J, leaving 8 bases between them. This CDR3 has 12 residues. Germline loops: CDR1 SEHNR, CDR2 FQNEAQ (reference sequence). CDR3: CASGQRNTEAFF. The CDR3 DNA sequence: TGTGCCAGCGGACAGAGGAACACTGAAGCTTTCTTT.

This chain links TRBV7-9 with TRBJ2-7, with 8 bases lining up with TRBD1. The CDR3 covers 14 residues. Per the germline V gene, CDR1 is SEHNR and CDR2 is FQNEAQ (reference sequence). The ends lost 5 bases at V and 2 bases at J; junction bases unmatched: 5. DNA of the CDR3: TGTGCCAGCAGCGGGGACAGGATGGCCTACGAGCAGTACTTC. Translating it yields CASSGDRMAYEQYF.

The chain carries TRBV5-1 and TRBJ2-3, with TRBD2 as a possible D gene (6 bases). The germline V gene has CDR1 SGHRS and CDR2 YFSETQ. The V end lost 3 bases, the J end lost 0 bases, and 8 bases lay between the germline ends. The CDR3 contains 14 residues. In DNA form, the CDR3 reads TGCGCCAGCAGCTCTAGCGTAAGCACAGATACGCAGTATTTT. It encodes CASSSSVSTDTQYF. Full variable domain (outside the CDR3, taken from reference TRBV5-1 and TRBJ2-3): KAGVTQTPRYLIKTRGQQVTLSCSPISGHRSVSWYQQTPGQGLQFLFEYFSETQRNKGNFPGRFSGRQFSNSRSEMNVSTLELGDSALYLCASSSSVSTDTQYFGPGTRLTVL.

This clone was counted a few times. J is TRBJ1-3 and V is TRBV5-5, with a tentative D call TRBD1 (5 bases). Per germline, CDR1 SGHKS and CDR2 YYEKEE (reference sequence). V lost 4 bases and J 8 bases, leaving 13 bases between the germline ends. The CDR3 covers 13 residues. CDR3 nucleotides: TGTGCCAGCAGCCATCGGGGAGGGGACACCATATATTTT. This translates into CASSHRGGDTIYF. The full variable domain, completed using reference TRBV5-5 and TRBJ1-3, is DAGVTQSPTHLIKTRGQQVTLRCSPISGHKSVSWYQQVLGQGPQFIFQYYEKEERGRGNFPDRFSARQFPNYSSELNVNALLLGDSALYLCASSHRGGDTIYFGEGSWLTVV.

The CDR3 DNA follows: TGTGCCAGCAGCTTAGATTTGTCGGTCCTGACTTTC. This encodes CASSLDLSVLTF. This rearrangement joins TRBV11-2 to TRBJ2-6; D is ambiguous. CDR1 is SGHAT, CDR2 FQNNGV, per germline. The length of the CDR3 is 12 residues. Between the trimmed V and J ends, which lost 0 bases and 13 bases, there was a span of 7 bases. The full variable domain, in which reference TRBV11-2 and TRBJ2-6 provide the parts outside the CDR3, is EAGVAQSPRYKIIEKRQSVAFWCNPISGHATLYWYQQILGQGPKLLIQFQNNGVVDDSQLPKDRFSAERLKGVDSTLKIQPAKLEDSAVYLCASSLDLSVLTFGAGSRLTVL.

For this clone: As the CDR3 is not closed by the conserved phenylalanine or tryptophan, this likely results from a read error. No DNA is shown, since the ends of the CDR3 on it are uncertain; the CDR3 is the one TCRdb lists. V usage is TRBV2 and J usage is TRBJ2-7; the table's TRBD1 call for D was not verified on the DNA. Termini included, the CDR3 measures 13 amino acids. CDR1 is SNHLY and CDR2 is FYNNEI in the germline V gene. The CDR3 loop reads CASSEYGTRSPNL.

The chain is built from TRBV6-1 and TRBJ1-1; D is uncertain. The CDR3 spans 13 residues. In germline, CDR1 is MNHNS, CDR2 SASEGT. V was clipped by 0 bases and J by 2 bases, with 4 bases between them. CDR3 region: CASSEAPNTEAFF. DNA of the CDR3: TGTGCCAGCAGTGAAGCGCCCAACACTGAAGCTTTCTTT.

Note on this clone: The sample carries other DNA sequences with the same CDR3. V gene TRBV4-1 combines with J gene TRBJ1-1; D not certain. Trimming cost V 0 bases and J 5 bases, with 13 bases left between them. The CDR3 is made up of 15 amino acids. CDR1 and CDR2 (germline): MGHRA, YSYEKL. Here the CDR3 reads CASSQDRITGTEAFF. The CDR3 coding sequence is TGCGCCAGCAGCCAAGATCGAATAACGGGAACTGAAGCTTTCTTT.

Here the CDR3 DNA reads TGTGCCAGCAGCTTAGATGGGTACGGGGGCTCAGGGGCTTTCTTT. Protein product: CASSLDGYGGSGAFF. The chain links TRBV7-8 to TRBJ1-1; perhaps TRBD1 as D (6 bases). V lost 1 base and J lost 11, with 20 bases in between. CDR1 is SGHVS, CDR2 FQNEAQ, per germline. The CDR3 covers 15 residues.